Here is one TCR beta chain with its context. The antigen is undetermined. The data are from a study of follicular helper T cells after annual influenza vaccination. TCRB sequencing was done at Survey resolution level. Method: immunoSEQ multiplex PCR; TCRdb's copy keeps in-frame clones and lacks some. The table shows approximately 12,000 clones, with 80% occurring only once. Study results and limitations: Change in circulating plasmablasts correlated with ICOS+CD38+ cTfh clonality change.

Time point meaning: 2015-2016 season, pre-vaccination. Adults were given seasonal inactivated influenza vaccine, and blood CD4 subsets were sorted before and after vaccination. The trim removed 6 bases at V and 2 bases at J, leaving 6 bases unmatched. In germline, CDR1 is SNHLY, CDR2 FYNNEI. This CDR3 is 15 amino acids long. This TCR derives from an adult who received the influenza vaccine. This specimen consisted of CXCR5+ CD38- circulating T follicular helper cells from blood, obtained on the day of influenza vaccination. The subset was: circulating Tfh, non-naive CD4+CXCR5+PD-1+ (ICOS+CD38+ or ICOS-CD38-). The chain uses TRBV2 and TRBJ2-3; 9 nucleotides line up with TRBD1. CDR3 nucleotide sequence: TGTGCCAGCAGGGTGGACAGGGGAGACACAGATACGCAGTATTTT. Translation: CASRVDRGDTDTQYF.